The present TCR beta chain was sequenced within a study of blood T cells in healthy people across ages. Concerning this clonotype: The junction departs from germline at one end; a sequencing error may be responsible.

Primed by a sample-barcoded 5' primer and a J-beta primer mix, a second PCR proceeded for about 7 to 12 cycles. Through a template-switch adaptor with 12 random nucleotides, each cDNA molecule received a tag. Each of the samples gave a minimum of 2.5 million paired-end reads that contained CDR3. One entry per CDR3 protein, called by TCRdb with MiXCR from the 5' RACE reads. The sample has 1,500,000 or so distinct CDR3 sequences; around 40% are singletons. Sequences were obtained from blood. The clonotype was recovered from a woman between 18 and 29 years old in good health.

The CDR3, as DNA: TGTGCTAGCAGCGTCCCCGGGACTAGCTCCTACAATGAGCAGTTCTTC. Amino acids: CASSVPGTSSYNEQFF. The chain recombines TRBV9 with TRBJ2-1; 8 bases are a match to TRBD2. This CDR3 is built from 16 residues. Per germline, CDR1 SGDLS and CDR2 YYNGEE.